The 28 T cell receptor beta chains below all came from one sample that was sequenced in a study of blood T cell repertoires in COVID-19. The protocol was immunoSEQ multiplex PCR, while the TCRdb copy is restricted to in-frame clones and leaves out a portion. Of roughly 320,000 clones in the sample, 85% were seen once. The specimen was peripheral blood. These receptors all come from a human donor in a cohort sampled during active COVID-19.

The chain carries TRBV13 and TRBJ2-2, with D possibly matching TRBD1 (6 bases). CDR1 and CDR2 (germline): PRHDT, FYEKMQ (reference sequence). Trimming shortened V by 1 base and J by 4 bases, and 13 bases separated the two germline ends. CDR3 length equals 16 residues. The DNA for the CDR3 is TGTGCCAGCAGCTTAGCCCTGACAGGACCCACCGGGGAGCTGTTTTTT. Amino acids: CASSLALTGPTGELFF.

This chain connects TRBV5-8 to TRBJ1-1; TRBD1 matches at 7 bases. This CDR3 region has 16 residues. Germline CDR1 SGHTS, CDR2 YDEGEE. With V trimmed by 3 bases and J by 12 bases, 20 bases remained unmatched. In nucleotides, the CDR3 is TGTGCCAGCAGCTATACTCTAGACAGGGATTCTAGAGAACCTTTCTTT. Amino acids: CASSYTLDRDSREPFF.

The genes are TRBV5-1 and TRBJ2-1; 8 bases line up with TRBD2. The CDR3 contains 15 residues. Germline CDR1 and CDR2: SGHRS and YFSETQ. The ends lost 7 bases at V and 2 bases at J; junction bases unmatched: 8. DNA of the CDR3: TGCGCCAGCCGTGCATTAGCGGGGACCTACAATGAGCAGTTCTTC. Translated: CASRALAGTYNEQFF.

DNA of the CDR3: TGTGCCAGCAGTGAAGAGGTAGCGGGGGCCTACGAGCAGTACTTC. Translation gives CASSEEVAGAYEQYF. V usage is TRBV6-1 and J usage is TRBJ2-7; 9 nucleotides match TRBD2. Losses at the gene ends were 1 base for V and 2 bases for J; bases not matched to a gene: 3. The CDR3 covers 15 residues. Germline CDR1 and CDR2: MNHNS and SASEGT.

V usage is TRBV25-1 and J usage is TRBJ1-1; 7 positions match TRBD1. The CDR3 contains 16 residues. Germline CDR1 and CDR2: MGHDK and SYGVNS. V lost 5 bases to trimming and J lost 1 base; unmatched junction nucleotides: 10. The CDR3 DNA sequence: TGTGCCAGCAGTTCTGGAGGGGGCGCAGGGAACACTGAAGCTTTCTTT. Translating it yields CASSSGGGAGNTEAFF.

This chain links TRBV27 with TRBJ1-1; tentative D call: TRBD1 (6 bases). The V gene lost 4 bases and the J gene lost 3 bases, with 21 bases spanning the gap. Per germline, CDR1 MNHEY and CDR2 SMNVEV (reference sequence). The CDR3 spans 17 residues. The DNA of the CDR3 is TGTGCCAGCAGTTCCCACGGGACAAAACGAAGGGACACTGAAGCTTTCTTT. Residues: CASSSHGTKRRDTEAFF.

The V and J genes are TRBV12-5 and TRBJ1-1; TRBD1 agrees at 7 bases. Germline trimming cut 5 bases from V and 4 bases from J; bases unmatched to any gene: 4. The CDR3 sequence is 13 residues long. Germline V gene sequence: CDR1 LGHNT, CDR2 FRNRAP. The DNA for the CDR3 is TGTGCTAGTGGTCCCGGGACAGTCACTGAAGCTTTCTTT. Amino acids: CASGPGTVTEAFF.

This chain joins TRBV24-1 and TRBJ2-1, with 7 bases lining up with TRBD1. This CDR3 spans 19 amino acids. J lost 2 bases, V lost 3 bases, and 15 bases had no gene match. Germline CDR1 KGHDR, CDR2 SFDVKD. The CDR3 sequence is CATSDNPSLDRSPYNEQFF. As DNA, the CDR3 is TGTGCCACCAGTGATAATCCCTCGTTGGACAGGAGCCCCTACAATGAGCAGTTCTTC.

This clone was seen a few times. The chain has TRBV9 and TRBJ1-2, with D uncertain. This CDR3 is 12 amino acids long. CDR1 and CDR2 from the germline V gene are SGDLS and YYNGEE. V lost 1 base to trimming and J lost 6 bases, with 7 bases between them. The CDR3 sequence: CASSVNEDGYTF. In DNA form, the CDR3 reads TGTGCCAGCAGCGTAAACGAGGATGGCTACACCTTC.

V usage is TRBV15 and J usage is TRBJ1-2; 9 nucleotides align to TRBD1. The V and J ends lost 4 bases and 6 bases, in that order; junction bases with no gene match: 6. The CDR3 runs 14 residues. The germline V gene has CDR1 LNHNV and CDR2 YYDKDF (reference sequence). Here the CDR3 DNA reads TGTGCCACCAGCATGACGACAGGGGGAGATGGCTACACCTTC. Amino acids: CATSMTTGGDGYTF.

V gene TRBV30 combines with J gene TRBJ1-5; no definite D call. Germline values: CDR1 GTSNPN, CDR2 SVGIG (reference sequence). V was pared by 0 bases and J by 1 base, with 4 bases between. This CDR3 comprises 13 residues. In DNA, the CDR3 is TGTGCCTGGAGTGTACACAGCAATCAGCCCCAGCATTTT. Its protein is CAWSVHSNQPQHF. Variable domain in full (rest from reference TRBV30 and TRBJ1-5): SQTIHQWPATLVQPVGSPLSLECTVEGTSNPNLYWYRQAAGRGLQLLFYSVGIGQISSEVPQNLSASRPQDRQFILSSKKLLLSDSGFYLCAWSVHSNQPQHFGDGTRLSIL.

The gene calls are TRBV6-1 and TRBJ1-6; no clear D. Trimming left V 3 bases short and J 0 bases short, with 9 bases between. The CDR3 totals 16 residues. Looked up from germline, CDR1 is MNHNS and CDR2 is SASEGT. The CDR3 is CASSDDKSSYNSPLHF. Written as DNA, the CDR3 is TGTGCCAGCAGTGATGATAAGAGCTCCTATAATTCACCCCTCCACTTT.

The J gene is TRBJ2-2, the V gene TRBV19, with 7 bases matching TRBD2. Germline V gives CDR1 LNHDA, CDR2 SQIVND (reference sequence). The CDR3 covers 15 residues. After removal of 6 bases from V and 3 bases from J, the junction contained 7 bases not matched to a gene. CDR3 DNA sequence: TGTGCCAGTAGGCTGGGACTAAACGACACCGGGGAGCTGTTTTTT. Protein product: CASRLGLNDTGELFF.

The chain employs TRBV30 and TRBJ2-3; 8 bases fit TRBD1. The CDR3 has 13 residues. Germline V lookup: CDR1 GTSNPN, CDR2 SVGIG (reference sequence). V dropped 3 bases and J dropped 6; count of bases not matched to a gene: 5. The DNA of the CDR3 is TGTGCCTGGAGCTTCCAGGGGGCCGATACGCAGTATTTT. Translating it yields CAWSFQGADTQYF.

This chain connects TRBV27 to TRBJ2-7; D is ambiguous. Trimming took off 4 bases at V and 2 bases at J, with 9 bases between the two ends. The CDR3 totals 13 residues. The germline V gene encodes CDR1 MNHEY and CDR2 SMNVEV (reference sequence). The CDR3 DNA reads as TGTGCCAGCAGTTCCAGGAATACCTACGAGCAGTACTTC. It is translated as CASSSRNTYEQYF.

The V and J genes are TRBV7-3 and TRBJ2-1; tentative D call: TRBD1 (6 bases). The CDR3 is 19 amino acids. Germline assignment: CDR1 SGHTA and CDR2 FQGTGA. The germline V and J ends were trimmed by 6 bases and 1 base, with 25 bases remaining between them. The CDR3 DNA reads TGTGCCAGCAGACTCCACCCTGGACAGCCCGTTAATTCCTACAATGAGCAGTTCTTC. The encoded protein is CASRLHPGQPVNSYNEQFF.

The J gene is TRBJ1-1, the V gene TRBV3-1 (or the pseudogene TRBV3-2); D unclear. This CDR3 comprises 15 residues. V lost 4 bases and J 1 base, leaving 13 bases between the germline ends. CDR1 is LGHDT and CDR2 is YNNKEL in the germline V gene (reference sequence). The CDR3 DNA sequence: TGTGCCAGCAGCCGAACCGGACTGGCGAACACTGAAGCTTTCTTT. Its translation: CASSRTGLANTEAFF.

V gene TRBV14 combines with J gene TRBJ1-2, with unresolved D. This CDR3 has 13 residues. Germline loops: CDR1 SGHDN, CDR2 FVKESK. V was pared by 1 base and J by 7 bases, with 10 bases between. CDR3 sequence: CASSQAGKRGYTF. CDR3 DNA: TGTGCCAGCAGCCAAGCCGGGAAACGTGGCTACACCTTC.

V gene TRBV15 combines with J gene TRBJ1-4, with 10 nucleotides matching TRBD1. V dropped 4 bases and J dropped 6; count of bases not matched to a gene: 8. The CDR3 loop spans 16 amino acids. Germline values: CDR1 LNHNV, CDR2 YYDKDF (reference sequence). Here the CDR3 DNA reads TGTGCCACCAGCAAAGGAGGACAGGGGGTTGATGAAAAACTGTTTTTT. It translates to CATSKGGQGVDEKLFF.

The V and J genes are TRBV12-5 and TRBJ2-7; 8 nucleotides align to TRBD2. V lost 6 bases and J lost 7; bases outside the gene matches: 5. CDR1 and CDR2 from the germline V gene are LGHNT and FRNRAP. This CDR3 spans 12 amino acids. This CDR3 reads CASGAIAGEQYF. CDR3 coding DNA: TGTGCTAGTGGCGCCATAGCGGGGGAGCAGTACTTC.

The chain couples TRBV6-1 to TRBJ2-7, with 12 bases identical to TRBD1. Germline V CDR1 and CDR2: MNHNS, SASEGT. The V and J ends lost 3 bases and 3 bases, in that order; junction bases with no gene match: 15. The CDR3 extends over 19 amino acids. Here the CDR3 DNA reads TGTGCCAGCAGTGATCCCCGTCTAGGGGACAGGGGGCGTCGCTACGAGCAGTACTTC. It is translated as CASSDPRLGDRGRRYEQYF.

The genes are TRBV28 and TRBJ2-5, with 7 bases that match TRBD1. V dropped 8 bases and J dropped 1; count of bases not matched to a gene: 10. CDR1 MDHEN and CDR2 SYDVKM come from the germline V gene. The CDR3 is made up of 15 amino acids. CDR3 DNA: TGTGCCAGCGTAGAGGGGGCGCAGCCCCAAGAGACCCAGTACTTC. Translation gives CASVEGAQPQETQYF.

The chain carries TRBV5-1 and TRBJ2-5, with 11 positions matching TRBD1. The CDR3 contains 15 residues. CDR1 and CDR2 (germline): SGHRS, YFSETQ. The ends lost 0 bases at V and 5 bases at J; junction bases unmatched: 3. The chain's CDR3 is CASSLGDRGMETQYF. Here the CDR3 DNA reads TGCGCCAGCAGCTTGGGGGACAGGGGGATGGAGACCCAGTACTTC.

The rearrangement joins TRBV5-6 to TRBJ1-1; tentative D call: TRBD1 (6 bases). Trimming removed 4 bases from V and 7 bases from J, with 14 bases in between. The CDR3 runs to 13 residues. Germline-derived CDR1 and CDR2 are SGHDT and YYEEEE. The CDR3 region is CASSLRTAYEAFF. In DNA, the CDR3 is TGTGCCAGCAGCCTTAGGACAGCTTATGAAGCTTTCTTT.

This clone was detected once. The V and J genes are TRBV10-3 and TRBJ1-1, with D tentatively TRBD1 (5 bases). Germline V gene data show CDR1 as ENHRY and CDR2 as SYGVKD. This CDR3 is built from 13 residues. In DNA, the CDR3 is TGTGCATCCGGCGGGGACCGGAACACTGAAGCTTTCTTT. This encodes CASGGDRNTEAFF.

This chain uses TRBV29-1 with TRBJ2-7; D gene uncertain. In germline, CDR1 is SQVTM, CDR2 ANQGSEA. The CDR3 has 12 residues. The V end lost 4 bases, the J end lost 2 bases, and 9 bases lay between the germline ends. The CDR3 is CSVVEAPYEQYF. CDR3 DNA: TGCAGCGTTGTTGAGGCCCCCTACGAGCAGTACTTC.

The V gene is TRBV9, the J gene TRBJ1-4; 8 bases align to TRBD1. Germline values: CDR1 SGDLS, CDR2 YYNGEE. J gave up 4 bases and V 0 bases, and 5 bases lay outside the gene matches. The CDR3 covers 16 residues. The DNA of the CDR3 is TGTGCCAGCAGCGTAGGGGGACAGGCGTATAATGAAAAACTGTTTTTT. Translating it yields CASSVGGQAYNEKLFF.

The CDR3 region has the DNA TGTGCCAGCAGCCCTTGGACTAGCGGGGGCCCAGATGAGCAGTTCTTC. Translated, it gives CASSPWTSGGPDEQFF. The chain uses TRBV7-9 and TRBJ2-1; 13 bases line up with TRBD2. CDR3 length equals 16 residues. The germline gives CDR1 SEHNR, CDR2 FQNEAQ (reference sequence). The V gene end was trimmed by 5 bases and the J gene end by 8 bases; junction bases not matched to a gene: 9.